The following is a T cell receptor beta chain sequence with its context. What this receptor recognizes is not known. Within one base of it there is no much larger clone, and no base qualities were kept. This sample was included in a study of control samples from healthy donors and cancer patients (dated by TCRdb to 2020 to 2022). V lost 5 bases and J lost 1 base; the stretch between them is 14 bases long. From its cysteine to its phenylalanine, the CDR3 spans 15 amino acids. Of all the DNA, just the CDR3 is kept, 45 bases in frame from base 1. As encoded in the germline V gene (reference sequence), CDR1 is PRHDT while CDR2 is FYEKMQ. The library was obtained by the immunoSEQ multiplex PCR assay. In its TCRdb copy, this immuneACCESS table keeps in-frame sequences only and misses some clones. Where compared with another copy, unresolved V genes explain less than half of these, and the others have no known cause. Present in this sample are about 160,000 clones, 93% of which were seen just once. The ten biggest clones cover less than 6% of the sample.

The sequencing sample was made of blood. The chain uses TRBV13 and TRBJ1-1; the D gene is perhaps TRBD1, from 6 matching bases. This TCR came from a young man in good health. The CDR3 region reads CASSMDSGANTEAFF. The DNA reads TGTGCCAGCAGCATGGACAGCGGGGCGAACACTGAAGCTTTCTTT.